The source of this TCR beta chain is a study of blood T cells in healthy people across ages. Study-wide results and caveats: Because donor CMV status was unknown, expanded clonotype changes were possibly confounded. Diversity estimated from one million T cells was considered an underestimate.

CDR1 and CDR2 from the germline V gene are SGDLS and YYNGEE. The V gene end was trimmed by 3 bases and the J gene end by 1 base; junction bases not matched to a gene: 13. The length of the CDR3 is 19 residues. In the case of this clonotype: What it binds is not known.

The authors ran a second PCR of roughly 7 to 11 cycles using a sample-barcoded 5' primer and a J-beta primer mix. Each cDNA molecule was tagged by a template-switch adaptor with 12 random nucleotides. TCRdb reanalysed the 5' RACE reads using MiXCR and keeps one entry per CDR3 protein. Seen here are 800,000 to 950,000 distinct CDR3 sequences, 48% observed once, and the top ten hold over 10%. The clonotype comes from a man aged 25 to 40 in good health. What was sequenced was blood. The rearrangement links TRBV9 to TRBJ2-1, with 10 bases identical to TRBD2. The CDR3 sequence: CASSGTGEREGRSYNEQFF. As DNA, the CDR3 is TGTGCCAGCAGCGGGACGGGCGAGCGGGAGGGCCGGTCCTACAATGAGCAGTTCTTC.